A single T cell receptor beta chain is shown here with its context. Antigen unknown. This record belongs to a study of siplizumab effects on memory and regulatory T cells. CDR3 length: 14 amino acids. The germline V gene has CDR1 PRHDT and CDR2 FYEKMQ (reference sequence). Trimming pared 0 bases from V and 5 bases from J, leaving 10 bases between. Findings and limits, study-wide: Of the alloreactive clones, only a minor fraction mapped to unstimulated subsets. Siplizumab gave mappable alloreactive CD4+ clones an average Treg-derived fraction of under 70%, against 25% to 30% in controls. Naive T cell populations appeared to exhibit greater diversity than memory cells and appeared to be major alloresponse contributors. A significant reduction in alloreactive sequences traceable to unstimulated CD4+ memory cells was produced by siplizumab.

Generated by immunoSEQ multiplex PCR, the TCRdb table keeps only in-frame clones and is missing some. Of around 45,000 clones listed, roughly 84% are singletons. The TCR was taken from a human donor in good health. The sample was naive CD8+ T cells sorted from blood. V usage is TRBV13 and J usage is TRBJ1-2, with D uncertain. In DNA, the CDR3 is TGTGCCAGCAGCTTAGGTCTGGACTTATATGGCTACACCTTC. This gives the protein CASSLGLDLYGYTF.